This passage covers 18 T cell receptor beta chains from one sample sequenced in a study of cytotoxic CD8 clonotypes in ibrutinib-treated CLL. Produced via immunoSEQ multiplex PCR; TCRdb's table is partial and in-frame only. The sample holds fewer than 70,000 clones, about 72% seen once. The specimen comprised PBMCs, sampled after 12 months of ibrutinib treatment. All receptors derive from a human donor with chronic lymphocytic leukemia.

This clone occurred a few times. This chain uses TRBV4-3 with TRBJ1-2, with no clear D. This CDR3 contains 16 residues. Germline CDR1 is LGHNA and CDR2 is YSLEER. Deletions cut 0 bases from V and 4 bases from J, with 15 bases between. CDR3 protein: CASSQEGGRTLYGYTF. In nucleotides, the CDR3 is TGCGCCAGCAGCCAAGAAGGAGGCAGGACTCTCTATGGCTACACCTTC.

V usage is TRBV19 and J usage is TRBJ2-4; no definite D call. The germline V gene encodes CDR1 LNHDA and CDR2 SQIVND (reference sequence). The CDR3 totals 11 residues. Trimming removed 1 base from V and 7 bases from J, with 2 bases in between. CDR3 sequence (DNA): TGTGCCAGTAGTATAGGGAACATTCAGTACTTC. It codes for CASSIGNIQYF.

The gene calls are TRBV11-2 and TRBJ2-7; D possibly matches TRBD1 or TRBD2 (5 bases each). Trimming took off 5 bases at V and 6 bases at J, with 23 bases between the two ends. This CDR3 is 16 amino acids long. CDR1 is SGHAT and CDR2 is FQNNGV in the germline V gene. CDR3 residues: CASSVTRGPIPLEQYF. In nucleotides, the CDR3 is TGTGCCAGCAGCGTAACGAGGGGCCCTATCCCCCTCGAGCAGTACTTC.

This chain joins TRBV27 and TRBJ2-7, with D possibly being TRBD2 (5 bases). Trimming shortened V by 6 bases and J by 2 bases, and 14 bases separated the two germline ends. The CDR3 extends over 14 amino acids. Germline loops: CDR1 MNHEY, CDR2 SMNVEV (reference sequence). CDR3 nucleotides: TGTGCCAGCAGCACACTAGGGCCGGCCTACGAGCAGTACTTC. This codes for CASSTLGPAYEQYF.

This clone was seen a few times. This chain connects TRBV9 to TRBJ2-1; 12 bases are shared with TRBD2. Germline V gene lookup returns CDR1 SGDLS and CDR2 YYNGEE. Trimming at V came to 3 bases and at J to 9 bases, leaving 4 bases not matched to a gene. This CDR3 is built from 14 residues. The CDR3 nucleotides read TGTGCCAGCAGCGGACTAGCGGGAGTCAGTGAGCAGTTCTTC. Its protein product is CASSGLAGVSEQFF.

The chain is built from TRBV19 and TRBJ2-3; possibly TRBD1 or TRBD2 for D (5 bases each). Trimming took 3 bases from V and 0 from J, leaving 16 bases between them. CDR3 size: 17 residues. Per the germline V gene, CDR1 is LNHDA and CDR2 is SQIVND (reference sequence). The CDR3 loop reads CASSIGAGLASTDTQYF. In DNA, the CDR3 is TGTGCCAGTAGTATCGGGGCAGGGCTGGCTAGCACAGATACGCAGTATTTT.

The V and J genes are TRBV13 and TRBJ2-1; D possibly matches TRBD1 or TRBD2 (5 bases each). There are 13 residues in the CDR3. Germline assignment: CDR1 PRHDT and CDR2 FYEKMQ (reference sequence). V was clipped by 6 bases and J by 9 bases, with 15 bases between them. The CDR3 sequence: CASSDSGLSEQFF. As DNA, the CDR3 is TGTGCCAGCAGTGACTCGGGGCTTAGTGAGCAGTTCTTC.

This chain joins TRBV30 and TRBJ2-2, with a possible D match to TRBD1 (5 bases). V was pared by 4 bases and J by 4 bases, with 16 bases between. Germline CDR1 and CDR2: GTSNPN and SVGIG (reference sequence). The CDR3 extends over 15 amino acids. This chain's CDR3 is CAWNLGARATGELFF. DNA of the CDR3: TGTGCCTGGAATCTTGGGGCTCGAGCCACCGGGGAGCTGTTTTTT.

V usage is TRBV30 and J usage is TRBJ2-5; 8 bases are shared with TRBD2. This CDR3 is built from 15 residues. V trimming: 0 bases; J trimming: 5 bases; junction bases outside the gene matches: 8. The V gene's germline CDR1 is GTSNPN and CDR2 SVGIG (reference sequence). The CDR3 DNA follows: TGTGCCTGGAGTGTTCCGGCGGGAGGTCGGGAGACCCAGTACTTC. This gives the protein CAWSVPAGGRETQYF.

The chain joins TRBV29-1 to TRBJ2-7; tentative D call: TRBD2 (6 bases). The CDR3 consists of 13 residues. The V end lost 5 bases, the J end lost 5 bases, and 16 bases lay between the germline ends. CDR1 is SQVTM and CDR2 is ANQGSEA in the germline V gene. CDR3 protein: CSVTGGRPDEQYF. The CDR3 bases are TGCAGCGTTACTGGGGGGAGGCCCGACGAGCAGTACTTC.

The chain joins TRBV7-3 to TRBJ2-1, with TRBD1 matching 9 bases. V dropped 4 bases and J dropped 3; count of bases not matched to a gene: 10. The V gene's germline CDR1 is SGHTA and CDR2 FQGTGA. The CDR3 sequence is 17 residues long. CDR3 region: CASSSIKPGQGYNEQFF. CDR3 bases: TGTGCCAGCAGCTCGATCAAACCGGGACAGGGCTACAATGAGCAGTTCTTC.

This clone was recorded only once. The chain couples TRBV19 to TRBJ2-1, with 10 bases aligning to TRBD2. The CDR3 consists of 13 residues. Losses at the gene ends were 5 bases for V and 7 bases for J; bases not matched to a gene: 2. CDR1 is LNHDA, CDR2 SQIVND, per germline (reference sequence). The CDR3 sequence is CASSSSGRNEQFF. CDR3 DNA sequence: TGTGCCAGTAGTTCTAGCGGGAGAAATGAGCAGTTCTTC. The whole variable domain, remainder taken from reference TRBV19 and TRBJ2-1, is DGGITQSPKYLFRKEGQNVTLSCEQNLNHDAMYWYRQDPGQGLRLIYYSQIVNDFQKGDIAEGYSVSREKKESFPLTVTSAQKNPTAFYLCASSSSGRNEQFFGPGTRLTVL.

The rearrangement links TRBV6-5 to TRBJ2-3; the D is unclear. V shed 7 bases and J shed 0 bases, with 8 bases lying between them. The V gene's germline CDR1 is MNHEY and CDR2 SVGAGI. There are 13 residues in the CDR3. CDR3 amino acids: CASMSRSTDTQYF. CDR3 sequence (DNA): TGTGCCAGCATGTCCCGCAGCACAGATACGCAGTATTTT.

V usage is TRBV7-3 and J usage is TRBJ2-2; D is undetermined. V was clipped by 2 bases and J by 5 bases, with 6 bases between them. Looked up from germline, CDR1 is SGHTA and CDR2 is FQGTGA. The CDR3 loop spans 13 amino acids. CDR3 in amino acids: CASSLRSTGELFF. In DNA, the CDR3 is TGTGCCAGCAGCTTACGAAGTACCGGGGAGCTGTTTTTT.

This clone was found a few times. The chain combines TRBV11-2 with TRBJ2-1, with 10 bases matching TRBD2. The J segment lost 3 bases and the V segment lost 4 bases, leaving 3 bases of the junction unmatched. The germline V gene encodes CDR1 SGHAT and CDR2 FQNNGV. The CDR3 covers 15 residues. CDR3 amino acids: CASSSGLAFYNEQFF. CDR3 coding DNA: TGTGCCAGCAGCTCGGGACTAGCGTTCTACAATGAGCAGTTCTTC.

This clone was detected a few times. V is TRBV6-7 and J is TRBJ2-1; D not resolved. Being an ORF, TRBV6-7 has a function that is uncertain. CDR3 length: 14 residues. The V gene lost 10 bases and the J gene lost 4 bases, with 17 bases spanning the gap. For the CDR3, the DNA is TGTGCCACCCCCGTGCGGCTTGCTTACAATGAGCAGTTCTTC. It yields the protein CATPVRLAYNEQFF.

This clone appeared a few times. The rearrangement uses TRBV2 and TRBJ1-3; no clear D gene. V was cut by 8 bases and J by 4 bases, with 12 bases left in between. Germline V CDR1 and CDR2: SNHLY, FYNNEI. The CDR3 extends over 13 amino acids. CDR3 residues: CASQWQLGNTIYF. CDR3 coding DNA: TGTGCCAGCCAGTGGCAGCTCGGAAACACCATATATTTT.

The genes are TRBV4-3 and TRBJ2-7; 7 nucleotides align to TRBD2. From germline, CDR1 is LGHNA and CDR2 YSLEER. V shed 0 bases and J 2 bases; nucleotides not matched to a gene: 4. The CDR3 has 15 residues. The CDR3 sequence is CASSQDLAGAYEQYF. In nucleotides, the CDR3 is TGCGCCAGCAGCCAAGATCTTGCGGGGGCCTACGAGCAGTACTTC.